Sequencing of this T cell receptor beta chain was carried out in a study of cytomegalovirus exposure and HLA in healthy donors. J lost 6 bases, V lost 3 bases, and 8 bases had no gene match. The CDR3 contains 14 residues. Germline CDR1 reads MNHNS; CDR2 reads SASEGT. Regarding this clone: Its antigen is undetermined.

Study findings and constraints: Per a later analysis, 15,000 to 20,000 TCR beta sequences showed association with HLA alleles at 0.05 false discovery rate. Earlier findings revealed that most TCR beta V segments proved productive either about 90% or about 30% of the time. Highly shared variants forming one cluster were likely a sequencing artifact.

The PCR made use of 60 Vbeta and 13 Jbeta primers. Some clones are missing from TCRdb's copy, which holds only in-frame ones; the method was immunoSEQ multiplex PCR. This table holds some 270,000 clones, roughly 91% found once. Sequencing was performed on PBMCs. This TCR was sampled from a girl aged 2 to 10 in good health and CMV-seronegative. The V gene is TRBV6-1, the J gene TRBJ2-7, with 7 positions matching TRBD2. The CDR3 sequence: CASSEVGREGEQYF. For the CDR3, the DNA is TGTGCCAGCAGTGAGGTCGGCAGGGAGGGCGAGCAGTACTTC.